One sample yielded the 23 T cell receptor beta chains listed below, sequenced in a study of post-analysis software for immune sequencing data. The study, taken as a whole, reports: Elevated frequency relative to controls characterized roughly five TRBV segments in patients, TRBV5-6, TRBV5-1 and TRBV20-1 among them.

Unique molecular identifiers were built into the TCR beta cDNA libraries. Using its own MiXCR run on the PCR reads, TCRdb lists one record per CDR3 protein. This table has 450,000 or so distinct CDR3 sequences, roughly 45% appearing once. What these receptors recognize is not known. What was sequenced was blood. These receptor sequences come from a girl aged 10 to 17 with multiple sclerosis.

This clonotype was recorded a few times. CDR3 in amino acids: CSVATGEPPYEQYF. The CDR3 bases are TGCAGCGTGGCGACAGGGGAACCACCCTACGAGCAGTACTTC. This rearrangement joins TRBV29-1 to TRBJ2-7; 8 bases agree with TRBD1. Germline loops: CDR1 SQVTM, CDR2 ANQGSEA. The CDR3 totals 14 residues. The ends lost 6 bases at V and 2 bases at J; junction bases unmatched: 9.

This clonotype came up many times. The chain carries TRBV5-1 and TRBJ2-7; TRBD1 is a possible D gene (5 bases). Trimming pared 1 base from V and 0 bases from J, leaving 14 bases between. CDR1 and CDR2 (germline): SGHRS, YFSETQ. CDR3 length: 16 amino acids. The CDR3: CASSLRQGLSSYEQYF. CDR3 DNA: TGCGCCAGCAGCTTGCGGCAGGGCCTAAGCTCCTACGAGCAGTACTTC.

This clonotype occurred a few times. This sequence joins TRBV12-3 or TRBV12-4 and TRBJ1-5, with D possibly being TRBD1 (6 bases). The CDR3 spans 18 residues. Trimming stripped 5 bases from V and 1 base from J, with 21 bases between. Here the CDR3 reads CASSLPPPGVRSNQPQHF. The CDR3 DNA reads TGTGCCAGCAGTCTCCCACCTCCAGGGGTTCGAAGCAATCAGCCCCAGCATTTT.

The gene calls are TRBV4-3 and TRBJ1-6; D may be TRBD1 (5 bases). The CDR3 is 14 residues long. V was cut by 0 bases and J by 9 bases, with 9 bases left in between. Per germline, CDR1 LGHNA and CDR2 YSLEER. CDR3 bases: TGCGCCAGCAGCCAAGATAGACAGCTTTCACCCCTCCACTTT. Its translation: CASSQDRQLSPLHF.

This clonotype came up a few times. The rearrangement links TRBV3-1 to TRBJ2-7; 9 bases are a match to TRBD2. The CDR3 loop spans 16 amino acids. The germline CDR1 and CDR2 sequences are LGHDT and YNNKEL (reference sequence). V shed 6 bases, J shed 1 base, and the junction held 10 bases outside the gene matches. CDR3 protein: CASRDSGSGFSYEQYF. The CDR3 bases are TGTGCCAGCAGAGATAGCGGGAGCGGGTTTTCCTACGAGCAGTACTTC.

DNA of the CDR3: TGTGCCAGCAGCTTTTCTCACTTGAGCTCTGGAAACACCATATATTTT. Its protein product is CASSFSHLSSGNTIYF. The chain employs TRBV7-2 and TRBJ1-3, with D unresolved. Germline V gene data show CDR1 as SGHTA and CDR2 as FQGNSA. Trimming cost V 3 bases and J 0 bases, with 12 bases left between them. The length of the CDR3 is 16 residues.

The gene calls are TRBV20-1 and TRBJ1-5; maybe TRBD1 (6 bases). The V gene's germline CDR1 is DFQATT and CDR2 SNEGSKA (reference sequence). CDR3 length: 15 amino acids. Between the trimmed V and J ends, which lost 4 bases and 5 bases, there was a span of 18 bases. This CDR3 is CSAIVGARSHQPQHF. The DNA for the CDR3 is TGCAGTGCTATCGTGGGGGCCAGATCTCATCAGCCCCAGCATTTT.

This clonotype has just a few counts. The chain employs TRBV29-1 and TRBJ2-1; D possibly corresponds to TRBD2 (5 bases). Between the trimmed V and J ends, which lost 5 bases and 3 bases, there was a span of 11 bases. CDR1 and CDR2 from the germline V gene are SQVTM and ANQGSEA. This CDR3 is 13 amino acids long. The CDR3 sequence is CSVRPSGYNEQFF. The DNA of the CDR3 is TGCAGCGTTAGGCCCAGCGGCTACAATGAGCAGTTCTTC.

This chain links TRBV13 with TRBJ2-1; D is perhaps TRBD2 (5 bases). The length of the CDR3 is 17 residues. V was pared by 2 bases and J by 2 bases, with 16 bases between. Germline CDR1 and CDR2: PRHDT and FYEKMQ (reference sequence). The CDR3, as DNA: TGTGCCAGCAGCTTATGGATGGCGGGCGAAACCTACAATGAGCAGTTCTTC. This encodes CASSLWMAGETYNEQFF.

This clonotype turned up a few times. The rearrangement joins TRBV6-5 to TRBJ1-4; possible D gene TRBD1, 6 bases. CDR1 and CDR2 (germline): MNHEY, SVGAGI. This CDR3 has 14 amino acids. Deletions cut 6 bases from V and 5 bases from J, with 13 bases between. CDR3 residues: CASRSGTRNEKLFF. The CDR3 coding sequence is TGTGCCAGCAGATCCGGGACAAGAAATGAAAAACTGTTTTTT.

This clonotype has a count of ten or more. The rearrangement links TRBV7-6 to TRBJ2-5, with D uncertain. Trimming left V 1 base short and J 2 bases short, with 8 bases between. The germline V gene encodes CDR1 SGHVS and CDR2 FNYEAQ. The CDR3 consists of 14 residues. CDR3 DNA: TGTGCCAGCAGCTTAGTTTCAGGACAAGAGACCCAGTACTTC. It is translated as CASSLVSGQETQYF.

The chain recombines TRBV27 with TRBJ1-2, with 8 bases lining up with TRBD1. The CDR3 has 13 residues. V dropped 4 bases and J dropped 5; count of bases not matched to a gene: 3. CDR1 and CDR2 (germline): MNHEY, SMNVEV (reference sequence). CDR3 amino acids: CASSWTGLYGYTF. Written as DNA, the CDR3 is TGTGCCAGCAGTTGGACAGGGTTGTATGGCTACACCTTC.

V usage is TRBV28 and J usage is TRBJ1-1; 9 nucleotides agree with TRBD1. Germline V gene data show CDR1 as MDHEN and CDR2 as SYDVKM. V shed 8 bases and J 11 bases; nucleotides not matched to a gene: 6. CDR3 size: 11 residues. The CDR3 sequence is CASWDRVVAFF. CDR3 bases: TGTGCCAGCTGGGACAGGGTGGTTGCTTTCTTT.

J is TRBJ2-1 and V is TRBV7-2; TRBD2 is a possible D gene (6 bases). This CDR3 has 15 amino acids. V lost 1 base and J lost 3, with 10 bases in between. Germline CDR1 reads SGHTA; CDR2 reads FQGNSA. CDR3 residues: CASSLGGIVYNEQFF. CDR3 DNA: TGTGCCAGCAGCTTAGGCGGGATTGTCTACAATGAGCAGTTCTTC.

In its sample, this clonotype was seen a few times. This chain joins TRBV5-1 and TRBJ2-7, with D tentatively TRBD1 (6 bases). Per the germline V gene, CDR1 is SGHRS and CDR2 is YFSETQ. This CDR3 contains 13 residues. Trimming left V 4 bases short and J 3 bases short, with 11 bases between. CDR3 nucleotides: TGCGCCAGCAGCGGGGACAATAGCTACGAGCAGTACTTC. Protein product: CASSGDNSYEQYF.

This chain links TRBV7-2 with TRBJ1-2; no reliable D call. The V and J ends lost 0 bases and 7 bases respectively, with 9 bases between them. Germline CDR1 reads SGHTA; CDR2 reads FQGNSA. The length of the CDR3 is 13 residues. CDR3 loop: CASSLAGLAGYTF. CDR3 in DNA: TGTGCCAGCAGCTTAGCCGGGCTAGCTGGCTACACCTTC.

In its sample, this clonotype was seen a few times. V usage is TRBV13 and J usage is TRBJ2-7; D remains unclear. V shed 6 bases and J shed 3 bases, with 15 bases lying between them. The CDR3 has 14 amino acids. Germline V gene lookup returns CDR1 PRHDT and CDR2 FYEKMQ (reference sequence). CDR3 loop: CASRKKGTLYEQYF. CDR3 nucleotides: TGTGCCAGCAGAAAAAAGGGAACACTCTACGAGCAGTACTTC. The variable domain in full, completed from reference TRBV13 and TRBJ2-7, reads AAGVIQSPRHLIKEKRETATLKCYPIPRHDTVYWYQQGPGQDPQFLISFYEKMQSDKGSIPDRFSAQQFSDYHSELNMSSLELGDSALYFCASRKKGTLYEQYFGPGTRLTVT.

The genes are TRBV20-1 and TRBJ1-5, with D maybe TRBD1 (5 bases). Germline V gives CDR1 DFQATT, CDR2 SNEGSKA (reference sequence). Trimming pared 3 bases from V and 4 bases from J, leaving 10 bases between. This CDR3 has 13 amino acids. The CDR3: CSASRDGNQPQHF. CDR3 DNA sequence: TGCAGTGCTAGCAGGGACGGGAATCAGCCCCAGCATTTT.

The chain recombines TRBV25-1 with TRBJ2-1; 9 bases are a match to TRBD2. From germline, CDR1 is MGHDK and CDR2 SYGVNS. The length of the CDR3 is 15 residues. J gave up 3 bases and V 3 bases, and 3 bases lay outside the gene matches. The CDR3 protein is CASSDPSGVYNEQFF. DNA of the CDR3: TGTGCCAGCAGTGACCCTAGCGGGGTCTACAATGAGCAGTTCTTC. Using reference TRBV25-1 and TRBJ2-1 for the parts outside the CDR3, the full variable domain is EADIYQTPRYLVIGTGKKITLECSQTMGHDKMYWYQQDPGMELHLIHYSYGVNSTEKGDLSSESTVSRIRTEHFPLTLESARPSHTSQYLCASSDPSGVYNEQFFGPGTRLTVL.

This clonotype was counted only a few times. The rearrangement uses TRBV29-1 and TRBJ2-1; perhaps TRBD1 as D (6 bases). V was clipped by 6 bases and J by 6 bases, with 24 bases between them. The CDR3 spans 16 residues. Germline V gives CDR1 SQVTM, CDR2 ANQGSEA. The CDR3 spells CSVTQGMDSVINEQFF. The CDR3 DNA sequence: TGCAGCGTCACTCAGGGGATGGACAGCGTGATCAATGAGCAGTTCTTC.

This clonotype was counted a few times. The chain is built from TRBV5-5 and TRBJ2-1, with TRBD1 matching 7 bases. This CDR3 comprises 14 residues. Germline V gene sequence: CDR1 SGHKS, CDR2 YYEKEE (reference sequence). Unmatched junction bases numbered 4, after V lost 1 base and J lost 6 bases. CDR3 in DNA: TGTGCCAGCAGCTTGCACAGGGGTCCCAATGAGCAGTTCTTC. Translating it yields CASSLHRGPNEQFF.

The rearrangement links TRBV10-3 to TRBJ1-2; the D is unclear. This CDR3 comprises 15 residues. V was trimmed by 3 bases and J by 5 bases, leaving 16 bases between them. CDR1 ENHRY and CDR2 SYGVKD come from the germline V gene. CDR3 amino acids: CAISDPAGRGYGYTF. The DNA for the CDR3 is TGTGCCATCAGTGACCCCGCAGGTAGAGGGTATGGCTACACCTTC.

Note on this clonotype: The conserved closing phenylalanine or tryptophan is absent in this CDR3, likely reflecting a read error. The genes are TRBV20-1 and TRBJ2-5; perhaps TRBD2 as D (5 bases). This CDR3 contains 15 residues. Germline V CDR1 and CDR2: DFQATT, SNEGSKA (reference sequence). Trimming took 5 bases from V and 2 from J, leaving 18 bases between them. This chain's CDR3 is CSAEEDWAKQETQYV. The CDR3, as DNA: TGCAGTGCTGAGGAGGACTGGGCGAAGCAAGAGACCCAGTACGTC.